One TCR beta chain is described in this entry. Its specificity is not known. This CDR3 is 19 amino acids long. The data were taken from a study of OX40 agonist ivuxolimab in advanced cancers. General study points: Antigens targeted by the expanded peripheral T cells were not determined. At doses 0.1 to 3.0 mg/kg, CD4+ and CD8+ clones expanded.

Sequencing was performed with immunoSEQ multiplex PCR; in TCRdb, only in-frame clones are kept and a portion is missing. The table lists 25,000 to 30,000 clones, around nine tenths of them singletons, with about 9.4% in the top ten. The clonotype was recovered from an adult with an advanced solid tumor such as melanoma, head and neck, liver or kidney cancer. The sample here was CD4+ or CD8+ T cells sorted from blood, taken in a trial of the OX40 agonist ivuxolimab. The chain uses TRBV21-1 and TRBJ2-6; TRBD1, the table's D call, lacks a check against the DNA. TRBV21-1 is reported as a pseudogene. As DNA, the CDR3 is TGTGCCAGCAGCAAAAAGTTTTGGACAGTCTTCTCTGGGGCCAACGTCCTGACTTTC. Protein: CASSKKFWTVFSGANVLTF.